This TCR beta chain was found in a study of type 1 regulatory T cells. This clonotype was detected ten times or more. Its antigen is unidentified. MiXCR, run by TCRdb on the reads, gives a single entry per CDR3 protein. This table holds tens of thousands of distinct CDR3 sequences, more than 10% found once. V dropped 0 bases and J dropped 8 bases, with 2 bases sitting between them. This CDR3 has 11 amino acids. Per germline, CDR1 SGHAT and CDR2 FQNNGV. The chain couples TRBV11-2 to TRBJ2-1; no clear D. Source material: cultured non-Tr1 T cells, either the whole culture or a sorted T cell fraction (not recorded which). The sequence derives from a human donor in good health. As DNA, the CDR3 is TGTGCCAGCAGCTTAGAGGATGAGCAGTTCTTC. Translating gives CASSLEDEQFF.